Listed below are T cell receptor beta chains from one sample, sequenced in a study of chemoradiotherapy in HPV16-positive cancers. This table comes from immunoSEQ multiplex PCR, and its TCRdb copy is limited to in-frame clones, with some not included. Here the sample spans under 3,500 clones, about 93% being singletons. The material sequenced was blood, taken from a patient who underwent chemoradiotherapy. The receptors were gathered from a human donor with HPV-associated anogenital cancer. CDR3s include the opening cysteine and the closing phenylalanine or tryptophan. Fields, in order: D gene, clone size, V gene, J gene, CDR3 protein, CDR3 DNA. A D gene is named only where the DNA matches it firmly. Size values are once, few and many counts, or a class for expanded clones, and some rows have none.

d_call: .
clone_size: .
v_call: TRBV21-1
j_call: TRBJ2-2
cdr3_aa: CVVATNTGELFF
cdr3_nt: TGTGTAGTAGCGACGAACACCGGGGAGCTGTTTTTT

d_call: .
clone_size: .
v_call: TRBV11-3
j_call: TRBJ1-2
cdr3_aa: CASSPGWASRYGYTF
cdr3_nt: TGTGCCAGCAGCCCAGGGTGGGCTTCTCGCTATGGCTACACCTTC

d_call: TRBD1
clone_size: .
v_call: TRBV18
j_call: TRBJ1-5
cdr3_aa: CASSTDRGGPQHF
cdr3_nt: TGTGCCAGCTCAACCGACAGGGGAGGGCCCCAGCATTTT

d_call: .
clone_size: once
v_call: TRBV30
j_call: TRBJ2-7
cdr3_aa: CAWSVAQSYEQYF
cdr3_nt: TGTGCCTGGAGTGTCGCCCAGTCCTACGAGCAGTACTTC

d_call: TRBD1
clone_size: .
v_call: TRBV4-1
j_call: TRBJ2-7
cdr3_aa: CASSHTGQANYEQYF
cdr3_nt: TGCGCCAGCAGCCATACGGGACAGGCTAACTACGAGCAGTACTTC

d_call: TRBD1
clone_size: .
v_call: TRBV19
j_call: TRBJ2-1
cdr3_aa: CASRGQDSYNEQFF
cdr3_nt: TGTGCCAGTAGGGGACAGGATTCCTACAATGAGCAGTTCTTC

d_call: .
clone_size: .
v_call: TRBV7-5
j_call: TRBJ2-4
cdr3_aa: CVRRPRDRGIGNIQYF
cdr3_nt: TGTGTCAGAAGGCCTAGGGACAGGGGGATTGGGAACATTCAGTACTTC

d_call: .
clone_size: .
v_call: TRBV5-1
j_call: TRBJ2-3
cdr3_aa: CASSLAAGTDTQYF
cdr3_nt: TGCGCCAGCAGCTTGGCGGCGGGTACAGATACGCAGTATTTT

d_call: .
clone_size: once
v_call: TRBV25-1
j_call: TRBJ2-6
cdr3_aa: CASSESSGFSGANVLTF
cdr3_nt: TGTGCCAGCAGTGAATCGTCAGGTTTTTCTGGGGCCAACGTCCTGACTTTC

d_call: .
clone_size: .
v_call: TRBV5-1
j_call: TRBJ1-5
cdr3_aa: CASSLGGGNQPQHF
cdr3_nt: TGCGCCAGCAGCTTGGGCGGGGGGAATCAGCCCCAGCATTTT

d_call: .
clone_size: .
v_call: TRBV11-2
j_call: TRBJ1-2
cdr3_aa: CASSLGVLAAYGYTF
cdr3_nt: TGTGCCAGCAGCTTAGGGGTTCTGGCAGCTTATGGCTACACCTTC

d_call: TRBD1
clone_size: .
v_call: TRBV10-1
j_call: TRBJ1-1
cdr3_aa: CASSESPGTGHTEAFF
cdr3_nt: TGCGCCAGCAGTGAGTCGCCCGGGACAGGGCACACTGAAGCTTTCTTT

d_call: .
clone_size: .
v_call: TRBV7-8
j_call: TRBJ2-6
cdr3_aa: CASSQLYPQSRANVLTF
cdr3_nt: TGTGCCAGCAGCCAATTATACCCACAAAGTCGGGCCAACGTCCTGACTTTC

d_call: .
clone_size: .
v_call: TRBV7-8
j_call: TRBJ1-2
cdr3_aa: CASSLGEAGYGYTF
cdr3_nt: TGTGCCAGCAGCTTAGGGGAGGCGGGCTATGGCTACACCTTC

d_call: .
clone_size: .
v_call: TRBV7-6
j_call: TRBJ1-4
cdr3_aa: CASSPRQFSGEKLFF
cdr3_nt: TGTGCCAGCAGCCCCCGACAGTTCTCAGGGGAAAAACTGTTTTTT

d_call: TRBD2
clone_size: .
v_call: TRBV7-2
j_call: TRBJ2-7
cdr3_aa: CASIQAGLGWGEQYF
cdr3_nt: TGTGCCAGCATCCAGGCCGGACTAGGGTGGGGTGAGCAGTACTTC

d_call: .
clone_size: .
v_call: TRBV7-8
j_call: TRBJ2-7
cdr3_aa: CASSLGGFYEQYF
cdr3_nt: TGTGCCAGCAGCTTAGGAGGGTTCTACGAGCAGTACTTC

d_call: .
clone_size: .
v_call: TRBV5-4
j_call: TRBJ1-2
cdr3_aa: CASSFETRNGYTF
cdr3_nt: TGTGCCAGCAGCTTCGAGACTCGTAATGGCTACACCTTC

d_call: TRBD1
clone_size: .
v_call: TRBV23-1
j_call: TRBJ2-5
cdr3_aa: CASSQLGQGQETQYF
cdr3_nt: TGCGCCAGCAGTCAATTGGGACAGGGGCAAGAGACCCAGTACTTC

d_call: .
clone_size: .
v_call: TRBV7-9
j_call: TRBJ1-1
cdr3_aa: CASSWKVSEAFF
cdr3_nt: TGTGCCAGCAGCTGGAAGGTGTCTGAAGCTTTCTTT

d_call: .
clone_size: .
v_call: TRBV25-1
j_call: TRBJ1-2
cdr3_aa: CASSEGARYGYTF
cdr3_nt: TGTGCCAGCAGTGAGGGGGCGAGATATGGCTACACCTTC

d_call: TRBD2
clone_size: .
v_call: TRBV28
j_call: TRBJ2-7
cdr3_aa: CASSPGTSGTYEQYF
cdr3_nt: TGTGCCAGCTCCCCCGGGACTAGCGGGACTTACGAGCAGTACTTC

d_call: .
clone_size: once
v_call: TRBV4-1
j_call: TRBJ2-3
cdr3_aa: CASSQEKDSNTDTQYF
cdr3_nt: TGCGCCAGCAGCCAGGAAAAGGACAGTAACACAGATACGCAGTATTTT

d_call: TRBD2
clone_size: .
v_call: TRBV5-4
j_call: TRBJ2-1
cdr3_aa: CASSLPRDYQDEQFF
cdr3_nt: TGTGCCAGCAGCTTGCCCCGGGACTACCAGGATGAGCAGTTCTTC

d_call: TRBD2
clone_size: .
v_call: TRBV19
j_call: TRBJ2-5
cdr3_aa: CASSIAGGPSETQYF
cdr3_nt: TGTGCCAGTAGTATTGCGGGAGGGCCCTCAGAGACCCAGTACTTC

d_call: .
clone_size: .
v_call: TRBV19
j_call: TRBJ1-3
cdr3_aa: CASSGQGLNTIYF
cdr3_nt: TGTGCCAGTAGTGGCCAGGGGCTGAACACCATATATTTT

d_call: .
clone_size: .
v_call: TRBV5-6
j_call: TRBJ1-1
cdr3_aa: CASSLVGQGFNTEAFF
cdr3_nt: TGTGCCAGCAGCTTGGTTGGCCAGGGATTTAACACTGAAGCTTTCTTT

d_call: .
clone_size: .
v_call: TRBV6-6
j_call: TRBJ1-1
cdr3_aa: CASSFWRDTEAFF
cdr3_nt: TGTGCCAGCAGTTTCTGGAGGGACACTGAAGCTTTCTTT

d_call: .
clone_size: .
v_call: TRBV29-1
j_call: TRBJ2-3
cdr3_aa: CSAESGADTQYF
cdr3_nt: TGCAGCGCCGAATCTGGCGCGGATACGCAGTATTTT

d_call: .
clone_size: .
v_call: TRBV7-6
j_call: TRBJ1-5
cdr3_aa: CASSLSGGNQPQHF
cdr3_nt: TGTGCCAGCAGCTTATCGGGGGGCAATCAGCCCCAGCATTTT

d_call: .
clone_size: .
v_call: TRBV7-9
j_call: TRBJ2-7
cdr3_aa: CASSSRDRHYEQYF
cdr3_nt: TGTGCCAGCAGTTCCCGCGACAGGCACTACGAGCAGTACTTC

d_call: TRBD1
clone_size: .
v_call: TRBV19
j_call: TRBJ2-3
cdr3_aa: CASSRRQGGDTQYF
cdr3_nt: TGTGCCAGTAGCCGTAGACAGGGCGGAGATACGCAGTATTTT